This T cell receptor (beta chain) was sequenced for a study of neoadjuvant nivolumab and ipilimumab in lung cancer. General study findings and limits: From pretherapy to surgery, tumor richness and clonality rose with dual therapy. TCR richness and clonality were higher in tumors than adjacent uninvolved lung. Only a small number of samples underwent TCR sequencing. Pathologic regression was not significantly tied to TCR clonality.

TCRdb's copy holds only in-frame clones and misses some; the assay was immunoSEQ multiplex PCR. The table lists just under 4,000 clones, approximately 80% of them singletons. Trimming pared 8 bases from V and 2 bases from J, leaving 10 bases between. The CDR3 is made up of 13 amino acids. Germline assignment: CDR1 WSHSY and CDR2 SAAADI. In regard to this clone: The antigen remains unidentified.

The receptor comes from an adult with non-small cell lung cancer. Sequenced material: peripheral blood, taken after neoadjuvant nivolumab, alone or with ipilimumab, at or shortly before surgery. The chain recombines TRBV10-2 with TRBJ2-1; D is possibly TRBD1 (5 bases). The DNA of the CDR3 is TGCGCCAGCGTCAGGGTGGCCTACAATGAGCAGTTCTTC. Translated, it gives CASVRVAYNEQFF.